The 13 T cell receptor beta chains below come from one sample, sequenced in a study of control samples from healthy donors and cancer patients. TCRdb's copy holds only in-frame clones and misses some; the assay was immunoSEQ multiplex PCR. The table includes some 130,000 clones, 80% to 95% detected once. Sequenced input: blood. The receptors were gathered from a man aged 35 to 55 in good health.

The chain joins TRBV29-1 to TRBJ2-5; no reliable D call. This CDR3 is built from 12 residues. The V end lost 6 bases, the J end lost 3 bases, and 11 bases lay between the germline ends. Germline V gene data show CDR1 as SQVTM and CDR2 as ANQGSEA. As DNA, the CDR3 is TGCAGCGTATACAGCCAAAAAGAGACCCAGTACTTC. It codes for CSVYSQKETQYF.

This sequence joins TRBV6-5 and TRBJ2-7; 7 positions match TRBD1. The CDR3 length is 14 residues. In germline, CDR1 is MNHEY, CDR2 SVGAGI. V was clipped by 4 bases and J by 2 bases; unmatched bases: 5. CDR3 loop: CASSSGQATYEQYF. CDR3 bases: TGTGCCAGCAGTTCCGGACAGGCAACCTACGAGCAGTACTTC.

This clone was seen once. The chain combines TRBV5-5 with TRBJ2-3; D is tentatively TRBD1 or TRBD2 (7 bases each). V lost 4 bases and J 2 bases, leaving 20 bases between the germline ends. This CDR3 has 17 amino acids. Germline CDR1 SGHKS, CDR2 YYEKEE (reference sequence). The CDR3, as DNA: TGTGCCAGCAGCCCGGCAGGCAGGGGGGGATACACAGATACGCAGTATTTT. Amino acids: CASSPAGRGGYTDTQYF.

J is TRBJ2-1 and V is TRBV9, with D possibly being TRBD2 (5 bases). V lost 0 bases to trimming and J lost 0 bases, with 25 bases between them. The CDR3 runs to 21 residues. Germline lookup yields CDR1 SGDLS and CDR2 YYNGEE. The CDR3 is CASSVDPTLSPLASSYNEQFF. CDR3 in DNA: TGTGCCAGCAGCGTAGACCCCACCCTCTCACCCCTAGCTAGCTCCTACAATGAGCAGTTCTTC. Looking up the rest from reference TRBV9 and TRBJ2-1 gives the full variable domain: DSGVTQTPKHLITATGQRVTLRCSPRSGDLSVYWYQQSLDQGLQFLIQYYNGEERAKGNILERFSAQQFPDLHSELNLSSLELGDSALYFCASSVDPTLSPLASSYNEQFFGPGTRLTVL.

V and J are TRBV11-3 and TRBJ2-5; D could derive from TRBD1 or TRBD2 (5 bases each). The V and J ends lost 6 bases and 0 bases respectively, with 14 bases between them. The CDR3 consists of 15 residues. Germline V lookup: CDR1 SGHNT, CDR2 YENEEA. CDR3 residues: CASSAGSGYQETQYF. The DNA of the CDR3 is TGTGCCAGCAGTGCAGGGTCGGGGTACCAAGAGACCCAGTACTTC.

This chain joins TRBV5-5 and TRBJ2-1; D might be TRBD1 (7 bases). Between the trimmed V and J ends, which lost 0 bases and 11 bases, there was a span of 15 bases. Germline-derived CDR1 and CDR2 are SGHKS and YYEKEE (reference sequence). This CDR3 has 14 residues. CDR3 protein: CASSLEEGAFKQFF. CDR3 bases: TGTGCCAGCAGCTTGGAGGAGGGGGCATTCAAGCAGTTCTTC.

The rearrangement uses TRBV30 and TRBJ2-7, with a possible D match to TRBD1 (8 bases). The CDR3 has 14 residues. Per germline, CDR1 GTSNPN and CDR2 SVGIG (reference sequence). Trimming cost V 0 bases and J 6 bases, with 15 bases left between them. The CDR3 loop reads CAWSVAGGGGEQYF. CDR3 coding DNA: TGTGCCTGGAGTGTAGCAGGGGGCGGGGGCGAGCAGTACTTC.

The gene calls are TRBV5-1 and TRBJ1-1; the D is unclear. Germline-derived CDR1 and CDR2 are SGHRS and YFSETQ. Between the trimmed V and J ends, which lost 2 bases and 2 bases, there was a span of 13 bases. The CDR3 is made up of 15 amino acids. The CDR3 sequence: CASSFIGGGNTEAFF. CDR3 DNA: TGCGCCAGCAGCTTTATTGGTGGTGGAAACACTGAAGCTTTCTTT.

The chain employs TRBV6-1 and TRBJ1-6; D unresolved. This CDR3 has 17 residues. V was cut by 1 base and J by 8 bases, with 18 bases left in between. CDR1 and CDR2 (germline): MNHNS, SASEGT. The CDR3 DNA is TGTGCCAGCAGTGAAGAGGGTTTTGGCCAGTGGGATTCACCCCTCCACTTT. Translated, it gives CASSEEGFGQWDSPLHF.

In DNA form, the CDR3 reads TGTGCCAGCAGTTACAGGGGGCACTCACCCCTCCACTTT. Its translation is CASSYRGHSPLHF. V and J are TRBV6-6 and TRBJ1-6; TRBD1 matches at 7 bases. CDR1 is MNHNY, CDR2 SVGAGI, per germline (reference sequence). CDR3 length: 13 residues. The V segment lost 2 bases and the J segment 10 bases; nucleotides outside the gene matches: 2.

The V and J genes are TRBV3-1 (or the pseudogene TRBV3-2) and TRBJ2-5; 9 bases align to TRBD2. Germline CDR1 and CDR2: LGHDT and YNNKEL (reference sequence). The trim removed 1 base at V and 4 bases at J, leaving 10 bases unmatched. The CDR3 length is 17 residues. CDR3 amino acids: CASSQGWMRGGGETQYF. CDR3 coding DNA: TGTGCCAGCAGCCAAGGGTGGATGCGGGGGGGTGGAGAGACCCAGTACTTC.

The chain links TRBV11-2 to TRBJ1-4; 7 nucleotides agree with TRBD1. Looked up from germline, CDR1 is SGHAT and CDR2 is FQNNGV. CDR3 length: 14 residues. With 4 bases clipped from V and 5 bases from J, the junction kept 4 bases outside the gene matches. The CDR3 is CASSWDRRNEKLFF. The DNA for the CDR3 is TGTGCCAGCAGCTGGGACAGACGAAATGAAAAACTGTTTTTT.

In DNA form, the CDR3 reads TGTGCCAGCAGCGTCACAGGCCCCGGGGAGCTGTTTTTT. It encodes CASSVTGPGELFF. The chain recombines TRBV7-3 with TRBJ2-2; D possibly corresponds to TRBD1 (5 bases). Trimming cost V 5 bases and J 6 bases, with 10 bases left between them. The CDR3 is 13 amino acids. Germline V gene sequence: CDR1 SGHTA, CDR2 FQGTGA.